A single sample is the source of the 4 T cell receptor beta chains below, sequenced in a study of blood T cells in healthy people across ages. For the second PCR, which ran for 7 to 11 cycles, a sample-barcoded 5' primer and a J-beta primer mix were used. TCRdb called the 5' RACE reads again in MiXCR, with one record for every CDR3 protein. The table has roughly 700,000 distinct CDR3 sequences, around 49% seen once. Sequencing used blood. The source of these receptors is a woman in her sixties in good health.

This clonotype was detected a few times. This chain connects TRBV7-6 to TRBJ2-1, with a possible D match to TRBD1 (5 bases). The J call may be incorrect, as the DNA end agrees better with TRBJ2-7. This CDR3 is built from 12 residues. Germline loops: CDR1 SGHVS, CDR2 FNYEAQ. CDR3 DNA: TGTGCCAGCAGCTTAGAAGGGGACGAGCAGTACTTC. Amino acids: CASSLEGDEQYF.

This clonotype has more than one count but fewer than ten. J is TRBJ2-5 and V is TRBV29-1; 10 bases line up with TRBD2. CDR1 and CDR2 from the germline V gene are SQVTM and ANQGSEA. V shed 4 bases and J 5 bases; nucleotides not matched to a gene: 4. The length of the CDR3 is 13 residues. The CDR3 protein is CSVVNSGRETQYF. In nucleotides, the CDR3 is TGCAGCGTTGTGAATAGCGGGAGGGAGACCCAGTACTTC.

V and J are TRBV14 and TRBJ2-5, with D perhaps TRBD1 or TRBD2 (6 bases each). V shed 1 base and J shed 2 bases, with 11 bases lying between them. The CDR3 length is 15 residues. Per the germline V gene, CDR1 is SGHDN and CDR2 is FVKESK. The DNA of the CDR3 is TGTGCCAGCAGCCAAGTTCGGGGGCCTCAAGAGACCCAGTACTTC. This codes for CASSQVRGPQETQYF.

V gene TRBV27 combines with J gene TRBJ1-4; tentatively, D is TRBD1 (5 bases). Germline CDR1 reads MNHEY; CDR2 reads SMNVEV (reference sequence). Trimming took 5 bases from V and 6 from J, leaving 16 bases between them. The CDR3 has 15 amino acids. The CDR3 coding sequence is TGTGCCAGCAGTACCCGGGACCAACGGTATGAAAAACTGTTTTTT. Amino acids: CASSTRDQRYEKLFF.